The entry below describes one TCR beta chain. Its antigen is still unknown. The study ran its PCR with 60 Vbeta and 13 Jbeta primers. This table comes from immunoSEQ multiplex PCR, and its TCRdb copy is limited to in-frame clones, with some not included. Of about 120,000 clones in the sample, 60% to 85% were seen once. These data are taken from a study of cytomegalovirus exposure and HLA in healthy donors. Study-level results: According to the study, some 160 TCR beta chains were cytomegalovirus-associated.

Sequenced: PBMCs. The clonotype originates from a woman aged 18 to 35 in good health and CMV-seronegative.

CDR3 sequence reads: CASSSGGGQPQHF. As DNA, the CDR3 is TGTGCCAGCAGTTCAGGGGGCGGTCAGCCCCAGCATTTT. The chain links TRBV6-6 to TRBJ1-5, with 8 bases identical to TRBD1. In germline, CDR1 is MNHNY, CDR2 SVGAGI (reference sequence). There are 13 residues in the CDR3. Losses at the gene ends were 4 bases for V and 6 bases for J; bases not matched to a gene: 2.